These T cell receptor beta chains were read from a single sample in a study of T-cell reconstitution after alpha-beta-depleted transplantation in children. One entry per CDR3 protein, called by TCRdb with MiXCR from the PCR reads. In the table there are about 900,000 distinct CDR3 sequences, roughly 29% of which are singletons. Sample: PBMCs, mostly from graft donor cells, taken 360 days after TCRalphabeta/CD19-depleted stem cell transplant. These TCRs come from a boy in the first two years of life who had a stem cell transplant for SCID, so the T cells may come from the graft donor. Both conserved end residues are trimmed from each CDR3. Each record gives: CDR3 length, D gene, V gene, J gene, CDR3 protein. The D gene is left open where the match is weak.

CDR3 length: 14
D gene: .
V gene: TRBV19
J gene: TRBJ2-1
CDR3 protein: ASTPDLRGAEDEQF

CDR3 length: 13
D gene: .
V gene: TRBV4-2
J gene: TRBJ2-7
CDR3 protein: ASSQDLAHFYEQY

CDR3 length: 14
D gene: TRBD1
V gene: TRBV5-1
J gene: TRBJ2-3
CDR3 protein: ASSLKAGGLTDTQY

CDR3 length: 12
D gene: TRBD2
V gene: TRBV24-1
J gene: TRBJ2-2
CDR3 protein: ATGTSGNTGELF

CDR3 length: 14
D gene: .
V gene: TRBV15
J gene: TRBJ2-1
CDR3 protein: ATSRDGGAENNEQF

CDR3 length: 14
D gene: TRBD1
V gene: TRBV24-1
J gene: TRBJ1-5
CDR3 protein: ATSNGTGGPREAQH

CDR3 length: 11
D gene: .
V gene: TRBV6-6
J gene: TRBJ2-7
CDR3 protein: ASSYADSYEQY

CDR3 length: 15
D gene: TRBD2
V gene: TRBV7-8
J gene: TRBJ2-3
CDR3 protein: ASSLSSGGFSTDTQY

CDR3 length: 15
D gene: TRBD2
V gene: TRBV4-1
J gene: TRBJ2-7
CDR3 protein: ASSPRNLAGGVDEQY

CDR3 length: 13
D gene: TRBD2
V gene: TRBV4-2
J gene: TRBJ2-5
CDR3 protein: ARSPLAEYQETQY

CDR3 length: 13
D gene: .
V gene: TRBV15
J gene: TRBJ2-1
CDR3 protein: ATSRGGGPTVEQF

CDR3 length: 12
D gene: .
V gene: TRBV10-3
J gene: TRBJ2-3
CDR3 protein: ALGRTASTDTQY

CDR3 length: 7
D gene: .
V gene: TRBV5-1
J gene: TRBJ2-7
CDR3 protein: ASSLGQY

CDR3 length: 12
D gene: .
V gene: TRBV4-1
J gene: TRBJ1-5
CDR3 protein: ASSLRVTDQPQH

CDR3 length: 14
D gene: .
V gene: TRBV6-5
J gene: TRBJ1-2
CDR3 protein: ASSYSGRGTNYGYT

CDR3 length: 13
D gene: .
V gene: TRBV9
J gene: TRBJ2-2
CDR3 protein: ASSLRKSNTGELF

CDR3 length: 11
D gene: TRBD1
V gene: TRBV29-1
J gene: TRBJ2-7
CDR3 protein: SAGDRGPSEQY

CDR3 length: 11
D gene: .
V gene: TRBV5-1
J gene: TRBJ1-1
CDR3 protein: ASTLGGAFEAF

CDR3 length: 15
D gene: TRBD2
V gene: TRBV6-2/TRBV6-3
J gene: TRBJ2-2
CDR3 protein: ASKGGSGGANTGELL

CDR3 length: 15
D gene: TRBD1
V gene: TRBV27
J gene: TRBJ2-1
CDR3 protein: ASSSLQGPLSYNEQF

CDR3 length: 13
D gene: TRBD2
V gene: TRBV20-1
J gene: TRBJ2-3
CDR3 protein: SAGERGGIRDTQY

CDR3 length: 14
D gene: .
V gene: TRBV9
J gene: TRBJ2-5
CDR3 protein: ASSVGERGKRETQY

CDR3 length: 14
D gene: .
V gene: TRBV24-1
J gene: TRBJ1-2
CDR3 protein: ATSDTGTSWVGGYT

CDR3 length: 11
D gene: TRBD1
V gene: TRBV20-1
J gene: TRBJ2-7
CDR3 protein: SAARQGPYEQY

CDR3 length: 11
D gene: .
V gene: TRBV29-1
J gene: TRBJ1-2
CDR3 protein: SVEGGKGPGYT

CDR3 length: 13
D gene: TRBD1
V gene: TRBV7-2
J gene: TRBJ2-7
CDR3 protein: ASSPHGTGSDEQY

CDR3 length: 12
D gene: TRBD2
V gene: TRBV13
J gene: TRBJ2-1
CDR3 protein: ASSLGLAGAEQF

CDR3 length: 14
D gene: TRBD1
V gene: TRBV10-3
J gene: TRBJ1-1
CDR3 protein: AISEGGSFLGTEAF

CDR3 length: 16
D gene: TRBD1
V gene: TRBV2
J gene: TRBJ2-4
CDR3 protein: ASSVSSDRALAKNIQY

CDR3 length: 12
D gene: .
V gene: TRBV6-5
J gene: TRBJ1-5
CDR3 protein: ASKEEENNQPQH

CDR3 length: 14
D gene: .
V gene: TRBV20-1
J gene: TRBJ2-3
CDR3 protein: SAPGGVNYYEDTQY

CDR3 length: 14
D gene: .
V gene: TRBV12-3/TRBV12-4
J gene: TRBJ1-5
CDR3 protein: ASSPVEGTPNQPQH

CDR3 length: 10
D gene: .
V gene: TRBV12-3/TRBV12-4
J gene: TRBJ2-7
CDR3 protein: ASRGGWSEQY

CDR3 length: 14
D gene: TRBD1
V gene: TRBV19
J gene: TRBJ2-3
CDR3 protein: ASSFGQGRLTDTQY

CDR3 length: 11
D gene: .
V gene: TRBV21-1
J gene: TRBJ2-7
CDR3 protein: ASSKAGTGEQY

CDR3 length: 15
D gene: TRBD2
V gene: TRBV9
J gene: TRBJ2-2
CDR3 protein: ASTVAGRLANTGELF

CDR3 length: 12
D gene: .
V gene: TRBV18
J gene: TRBJ2-7
CDR3 protein: ASSATDSSYEQY

CDR3 length: 11
D gene: .
V gene: TRBV7-3
J gene: TRBJ2-7
CDR3 protein: ASSLTRRDEQY

CDR3 length: 14
D gene: .
V gene: TRBV5-6
J gene: TRBJ2-1
CDR3 protein: ASSFHPDSSYNEQF